This T cell receptor (beta chain) was obtained from a study of shared clonotypes between healthy human individuals. TCRdb's table, derived via immunoSEQ multiplex PCR, lists solely in-frame clones and lacks some. The sample yields roughly 1.5 million clones, 95% to 99% seen once. The V gene's germline CDR1 is MGHRA and CDR2 YSYEKL. The V and J ends lost 5 bases and 3 bases respectively, with 15 bases between them. This CDR3 spans 15 amino acids. CD4+ cells were split into CD45RA+ naive and CD45RA-negative memory subsets. Sequenced material: naive CD4+ T cells sorted from blood. Specified subset: CD45RA+ positively selected. The TCR comes from a young man in good health. V usage is TRBV4-1 and J usage is TRBJ2-3, with D perhaps TRBD2 (6 bases). CDR3 amino acids: CASSTGERETDTQYF. The CDR3 region has the DNA TGCGCCAGCAGCACGGGGGAGAGAGAAACAGATACGCAGTATTTT.